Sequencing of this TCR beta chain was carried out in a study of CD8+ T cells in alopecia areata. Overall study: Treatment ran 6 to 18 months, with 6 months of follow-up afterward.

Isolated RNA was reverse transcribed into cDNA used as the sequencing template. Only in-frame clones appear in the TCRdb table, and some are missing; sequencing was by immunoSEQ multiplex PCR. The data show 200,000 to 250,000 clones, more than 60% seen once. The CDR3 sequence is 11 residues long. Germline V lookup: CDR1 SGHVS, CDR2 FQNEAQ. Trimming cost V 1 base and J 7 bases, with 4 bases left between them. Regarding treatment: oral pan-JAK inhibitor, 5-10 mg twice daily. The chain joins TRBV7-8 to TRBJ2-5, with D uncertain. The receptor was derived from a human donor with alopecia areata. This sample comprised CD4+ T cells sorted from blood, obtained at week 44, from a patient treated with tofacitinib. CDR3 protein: CASSLDGTQYF. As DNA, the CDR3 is TGTGCCAGCAGCTTAGATGGGACCCAGTACTTC.